These T cell receptor beta chains were read from a single sample in a study of blood T cells in healthy people across ages. TCRdb reprocessed the 5' RACE reads with MiXCR, giving one entry per CDR3 protein. Of some 900,000 distinct CDR3 sequences in the sample, around 48% are singletons; the top ten hold around 15%. Sequences were obtained from blood. The source of these receptors is a man between 25 and 39 years old in good health. Each CDR3 is given with its conserved first and last residue.

J: TRBJ2-1
V: TRBV2
CDR3: CARGGRHGYNEQFF

J: TRBJ2-7
V: TRBV20-1
CDR3: CSARRDRNVEQYF

J: TRBJ1-1
V: TRBV2
CDR3: CASGQGYEAFF

J: TRBJ1-6
V: TRBV4-3
CDR3: CASSQELGSPLHF

J: TRBJ1-2
V: TRBV9
CDR3: CASSVKTGYTF

J: TRBJ1-6
V: TRBV9
CDR3: CASSVEGRESPLHF

J: TRBJ2-1
V: TRBV20-1
CDR3: CSARVPGNNEQFF

J: TRBJ1-1
V: TRBV3-1
CDR3: CASSQTGVANTEAFF

J: TRBJ2-7
V: TRBV29-1
CDR3: CRVTRTDYEQYF

J: TRBJ2-1
V: TRBV20-1
CDR3: CSAEAGGSYNEQFF

J: TRBJ2-3
V: TRBV6-2/TRBV6-3
CDR3: CASTPYGGVGRTDTQYF

J: TRBJ2-7
V: TRBV11-3
CDR3: CASSFIQSSYEQYF